A selection of T cell receptor beta chains follows, all from one sample in a study of blood T cell repertoires in COVID-19. Profiling relied on immunoSEQ multiplex PCR, and the TCRdb table lists in-frame clones only, not all of them. The sample lists a few hundred thousand clones, about 85% occurring once. Material for sequencing was peripheral blood. The receptors were sampled from a man aged 60-69 years who had recovered from COVID-19. Each CDR3 is given with its conserved first and last residue. The D gene is left open where the match is weak. Clone size is not always given. Where it is, it says once, few, many or a class for expanded clones.

size,V,D,CDR3
NA,TRBV10-3,TRBD1,CAISGSQGAHEQYF
NA,TRBV15,NA,CATSSGVGGFGYTF
once,TRBV10-1,NA,CASSESQGPNEKLFF
once,TRBV4-1,NA,CASSQERRGEAFF
NA,TRBV4-1,NA,CASSQDGNGGGTDTQYF
once,TRBV29-1,TRBD1,CSVERQGAYIQYF
NA,TRBV5-6,NA,CASSLPRNYGYTF
NA,TRBV21-1,NA,CASRRQGDTEAFF
NA,TRBV7-3,NA,CASSPNQGGISYNEQFF
NA,TRBV19,NA,CASSRTQGYQETQYF
NA,TRBV6-2/TRBV6-3,NA,CASSSMGETQYF
NA,TRBV27,TRBD1,CASSSRTGRNYGYTF
NA,TRBV19,TRBD1,CASSTNRGRRNTEAFF
NA,TRBV9,NA,CASSVSGEGHEQYF
NA,TRBV12-3/TRBV12-4,NA,CASNPGSYGYTF
NA,TRBV15,TRBD2,CATSRDRGGAGGTDTQYF
NA,TRBV5-8,NA,CASSTQGLVDEKLFF
NA,TRBV7-9,TRBD1,CASSLQGAYEQYF
NA,TRBV6-5,NA,CAGRGIANTEAFF
NA,TRBV5-1,NA,CASSFDSSYGYTF
NA,TRBV19,TRBD1,CASAGQYYGYTF
NA,TRBV7-8,TRBD2,CASKLAGGDTGELFF
NA,TRBV30,NA,CAWSKGAGNSNQPQHF
NA,TRBV11-3,NA,CASSLEQNNYNEQFF
NA,TRBV3-1/TRBV3-2,TRBD1,CASSPLRGTGAGGELFF
NA,TRBV3-1/TRBV3-2,TRBD2,CASSPVGLAPDEQYF
once,TRBV5-1,TRBD2,CASSLALLAGGIKNNEQFF
once,TRBV6-4,NA,CASSPGFMNTEAFF
NA,TRBV28,NA,CASREGGPYGYTF
NA,TRBV11-1,TRBD1,CASSQDRGQPQHF
once,TRBV7-2,NA,CASSPLYEQYF
NA,TRBV27,TRBD1,CASSWDRGYEQYF
NA,TRBV7-2,NA,CASSPDSSYNEQFF
NA,TRBV9,NA,CASSVHSGAYNSPLHF
NA,TRBV2,TRBD1,CASRGQGYEQYF
NA,TRBV5-1,TRBD1,CASSFRDRGNYEQYF
NA,TRBV5-4,NA,CASSFAGATDTQYF
NA,TRBV21-1,NA,CASSKATRDRRSNYGYTF
NA,TRBV6-4,NA,CASSDEAGYGYTF
NA,TRBV3-1/TRBV3-2,NA,CASSLRQKTNTEAFF